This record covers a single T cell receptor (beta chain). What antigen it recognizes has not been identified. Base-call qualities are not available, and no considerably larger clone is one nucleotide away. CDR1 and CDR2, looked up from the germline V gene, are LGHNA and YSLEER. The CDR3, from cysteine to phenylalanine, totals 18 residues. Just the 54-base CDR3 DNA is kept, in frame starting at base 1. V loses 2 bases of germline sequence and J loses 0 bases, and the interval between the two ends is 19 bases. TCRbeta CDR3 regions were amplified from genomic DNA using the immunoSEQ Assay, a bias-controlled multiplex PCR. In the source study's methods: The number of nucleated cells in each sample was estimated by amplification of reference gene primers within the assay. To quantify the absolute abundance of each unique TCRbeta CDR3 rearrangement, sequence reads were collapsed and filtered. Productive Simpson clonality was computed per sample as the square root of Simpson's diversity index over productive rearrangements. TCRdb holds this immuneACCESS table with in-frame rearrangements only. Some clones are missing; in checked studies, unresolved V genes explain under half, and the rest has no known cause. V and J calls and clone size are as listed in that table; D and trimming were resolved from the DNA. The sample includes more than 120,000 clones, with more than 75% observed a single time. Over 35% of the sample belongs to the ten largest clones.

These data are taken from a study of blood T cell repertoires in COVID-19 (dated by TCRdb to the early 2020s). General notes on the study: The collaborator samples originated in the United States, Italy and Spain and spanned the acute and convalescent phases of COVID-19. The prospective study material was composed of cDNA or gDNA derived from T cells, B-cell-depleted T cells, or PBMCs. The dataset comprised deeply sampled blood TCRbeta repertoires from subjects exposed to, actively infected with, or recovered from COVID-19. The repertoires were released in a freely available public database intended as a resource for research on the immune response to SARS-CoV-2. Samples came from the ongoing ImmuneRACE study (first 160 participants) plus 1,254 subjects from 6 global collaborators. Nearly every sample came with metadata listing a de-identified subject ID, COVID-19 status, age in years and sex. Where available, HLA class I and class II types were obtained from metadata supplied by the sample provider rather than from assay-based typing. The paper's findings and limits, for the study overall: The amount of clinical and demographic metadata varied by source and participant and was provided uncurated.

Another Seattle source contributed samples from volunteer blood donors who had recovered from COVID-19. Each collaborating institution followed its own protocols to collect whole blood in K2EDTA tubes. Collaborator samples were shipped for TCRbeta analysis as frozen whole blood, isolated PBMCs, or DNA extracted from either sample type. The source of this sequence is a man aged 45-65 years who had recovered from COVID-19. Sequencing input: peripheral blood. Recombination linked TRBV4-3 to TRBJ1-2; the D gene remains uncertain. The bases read TGCGCCAGCAGCCAATCAAAATCCTCTCCGGGTGCTAACTATGGCTACACCTTC. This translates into CASSQSKSSPGANYGYTF.